A single sample is the source of the 27 T cell receptor beta chains below, sequenced in a study of T cells after yellow fever vaccination. TCRdb analysed the 5' RACE reads with MiXCR anew, one entry per CDR3 protein. The data hold approximately 610,000 distinct CDR3 sequences, with around 16% observed a single time. The input for sequencing was PBMCs, taken 5 days after the first yellow fever vaccination. These receptors were taken from a man in his late teens or twenties who received the YFV17D yellow fever vaccine.

The sample holds many counts of this clonotype. This chain connects TRBV20-1 to TRBJ1-1, with D possibly matching TRBD1 (5 bases). The V gene lost 6 bases and the J gene lost 0 bases, with 14 bases spanning the gap. CDR1 and CDR2 (germline): DFQATT, SNEGSKA (reference sequence). This CDR3 has 14 residues. The CDR3 coding sequence is TGCAGTGCACCCCGGGAGGGGATGAACACTGAAGCTTTCTTT. It specifies CSAPREGMNTEAFF.

This chain uses TRBV4-1 with TRBJ1-2; D is uncertain. Germline values: CDR1 MGHRA, CDR2 YSYEKL. The CDR3 has 15 amino acids. The V end lost 4 bases, the J end lost 1 base, and 13 bases lay between the germline ends. Written as DNA, the CDR3 is TGCGCCAGCAGCCTGGCTTTTTTTTTTAACTATGGCTACACCTTC. As protein: CASSLAFFFNYGYTF.

This clonotype was detected only a few times. CDR3 sequence: CASSLVSGGAWNEQFF. The CDR3 region has the DNA TGTGCCAGCAGCTTGGTTAGCGGGGGGGCGTGGAATGAGCAGTTCTTC. The rearrangement links TRBV5-4 to TRBJ2-1; 11 bases map to TRBD2. Germline V gives CDR1 SGHNT, CDR2 YYREEE (reference sequence). CDR3 length: 16 residues. Trimming at V came to 0 bases and at J to 7 bases, leaving 6 bases not matched to a gene.

J is TRBJ2-7 and V is TRBV30, with D uncertain. The V end was cut by 1 base, the J end by 3 bases, with 7 bases between. The germline gives CDR1 GTSNPN, CDR2 SVGIG (reference sequence). The CDR3 runs 12 residues. This CDR3 reads CAWSGGDYEQYF. The DNA of the CDR3 is TGTGCCTGGAGTGGGGGTGACTACGAGCAGTACTTC.

In its sample, this clonotype was seen a few times. The rearrangement uses TRBV6-2 or TRBV6-3 and TRBJ1-2; tentative D call: TRBD1 (5 bases). Germline CDR1 is MNHEY and CDR2 is SVGEGT. CDR3 length: 15 residues. Trimming removed 5 bases at V and 0 bases at J, with 13 bases between. The CDR3 spells CASSPAGQANYGYTF. DNA for the CDR3: TGTGCCAGCAGTCCCGCCGGACAAGCTAACTATGGCTACACCTTC.

The genes are TRBV6-1 and TRBJ2-7; 7 bases are shared with TRBD1. The V segment lost 4 bases and the J segment 5 bases; nucleotides outside the gene matches: 8. This CDR3 spans 14 amino acids. Germline CDR1 is MNHNS and CDR2 is SASEGT. The CDR3 reads CASSGGTANHEQYV. CDR3 bases: TGTGCCAGCAGTGGGGGGACAGCAAACCACGAGCAGTACGTC.

The chain is built from TRBV6-5 and TRBJ2-5, with D possibly TRBD1 on 5 matching bases. Germline CDR1 MNHEY, CDR2 SVGAGI. This CDR3 is 15 amino acids long. The V and J ends lost 2 bases and 1 base respectively, with 11 bases between them. In DNA, the CDR3 is TGTGCCAGCAGTTACGCAGGGTCTATCCAAGAGACCCAGTACTTC. Its translation: CASSYAGSIQETQYF.

This clonotype appeared a few times. V gene TRBV20-1 combines with J gene TRBJ1-5, with 8 positions matching TRBD1. V was clipped by 2 bases and J by 1 base; unmatched bases: 4. The CDR3 has 15 residues. Germline loops: CDR1 DFQATT, CDR2 SNEGSKA (reference sequence). Written as DNA, the CDR3 is TGCAGTGCTAGACAGGGGGCAGTAAGCAATCAGCCCCAGCATTTT. This gives the protein CSARQGAVSNQPQHF.

The V gene is TRBV6-2 or TRBV6-3, the J gene TRBJ2-3, with D hard to call. Trimming shortened V by 6 bases and J by 1 base, and 11 bases separated the two germline ends. Germline CDR1 MNHEY, CDR2 SVGEGT. CDR3 length: 14 residues. For the CDR3, the DNA is TGTGCCAGCAGCTCAAGCTTACGCACAGATACGCAGTATTTT. Its translation is CASSSSLRTDTQYF.

The rearrangement joins TRBV12-3 or TRBV12-4 to TRBJ2-7, with TRBD1 identical over 7 bases. CDR3 size: 11 residues. V gave up 6 bases and J gave up 7 bases; unmatched junction bases: 3. CDR3 DNA: TGTGCCAGCAGCGGGACAGTAGAGCAGTACTTC. It encodes CASSGTVEQYF.

In its sample, this clonotype was seen many times. CDR3: CASSFPGELFF. The CDR3 DNA sequence: TGTGCCAGCAGTTTCCCCGGGGAGCTGTTTTTT. The chain combines TRBV6-2 or TRBV6-3 with TRBJ2-2; D is unclear. With 4 bases removed from V and 6 bases from J, the gap between germline ends came to 3 bases. The CDR3 is 11 amino acids. CDR1 and CDR2 from the germline V gene are MNHEY and SVGEGT.

This clonotype was seen many times. The chain recombines TRBV27 with TRBJ2-3, with 8 positions matching TRBD1. The trim removed 5 bases at V and 0 bases at J, leaving 7 bases unmatched. The CDR3 has 16 residues. Germline lookup yields CDR1 MNHEY and CDR2 SMNVEV (reference sequence). CDR3 in DNA: TGTGCCAGCAGTCGAGGGACAGGATCCAGCACAGATACGCAGTATTTT. This sequence encodes CASSRGTGSSTDTQYF.

CDR3 loop: CASSRSGGRNEQFF. The CDR3, as DNA: TGTGCCAGCAGTCGTAGCGGGGGAAGGAATGAGCAGTTCTTC. This sequence joins TRBV28 and TRBJ2-1, with 9 bases matching TRBD2. This CDR3 is built from 14 residues. The trim removed 5 bases at V and 7 bases at J, leaving 6 bases unmatched. CDR1 is MDHEN and CDR2 is SYDVKM in the germline V gene.

Ten or more counts support this clonotype. Sequence at one end of the junction differs from germline and may be a read error. The rearrangement joins TRBV3-1 to TRBJ1-1; weak D call: TRBD1 (5 bases). The germline gives CDR1 LGHDT, CDR2 YNNKEL (reference sequence). This CDR3 is 12 amino acids long. CDR3 amino acids: CASSDDASTATF. The CDR3 region has the DNA TGTGCCAGCAGCGACGACGCGTCGACAGCTACATTT.

This sequence joins TRBV6-1 and TRBJ1-1; TRBD1 might be the D (6 bases). CDR1 is MNHNS, CDR2 SASEGT, per germline. V was cut by 6 bases and J by 4 bases, with 12 bases left in between. The CDR3 is 13 amino acids. The CDR3: CASREQGRTEAFF. The DNA of the CDR3 is TGTGCCAGCAGAGAACAGGGTCGCACTGAAGCTTTCTTT.

The chain combines TRBV20-1 with TRBJ2-1; the D is unclear. Germline CDR1 is DFQATT and CDR2 is SNEGSKA (reference sequence). The CDR3 is 14 residues long. Trimming removed 3 bases from V and 5 bases from J, with 14 bases in between. The CDR3 region is CSARDLLGHNEQFF. Written as DNA, the CDR3 is TGCAGTGCTAGGGATCTCCTTGGCCACAATGAGCAGTTCTTC.

The chain links TRBV20-1 to TRBJ1-1; D might be TRBD1 (6 bases). CDR1 and CDR2 from the germline V gene are DFQATT and SNEGSKA (reference sequence). The CDR3 runs to 12 residues. V was shortened by 7 bases and J by 3 bases, with 12 bases between the two germline ends. The DNA of the CDR3 is TGCAGTGTAGAGGGGGTTGACACTGAAGCTTTCTTT. It yields the protein CSVEGVDTEAFF.

The sample holds a few counts of this clonotype. The rearrangement links TRBV18 to TRBJ1-3; 7 nucleotides align to TRBD1. Germline assignment: CDR1 KGHSH and CDR2 LQKENI. The ends lost 3 bases at V and 4 bases at J; junction bases unmatched: 6. There are 15 residues in the CDR3. The CDR3 DNA sequence: TGTGCCAGCTCACCCACAGGGGCAGGAGGAAACACCATATATTTT. Its protein is CASSPTGAGGNTIYF.

This clonotype was picked up many times. The chain joins TRBV12-3 or TRBV12-4 to TRBJ2-1; D is undetermined. CDR3 length equals 14 residues. Between the trimmed V and J ends, which lost 9 bases and 5 bases, there was a span of 17 bases. Here the CDR3 reads CASSLAPRNNEQFF. CDR3 in DNA: TGTGCCAGTAGCTTAGCCCCCAGGAACAATGAGCAGTTCTTC.

Only a few counts were recorded for this clonotype. The chain joins TRBV5-5 to TRBJ2-1, with TRBD1 identical over 11 bases. CDR3 length: 16 amino acids. The J segment lost 4 bases and the V segment lost 0 bases, leaving 3 bases of the junction unmatched. CDR1 SGHKS and CDR2 YYEKEE come from the germline V gene (reference sequence). The CDR3 loop reads CASSLEWDRGYNEQFF. Written as DNA, the CDR3 is TGTGCCAGCAGCTTGGAGTGGGACAGGGGGTACAATGAGCAGTTCTTC.

The chain recombines TRBV9 with TRBJ1-5, with TRBD1 as a possible D gene (5 bases). Trimming pared 0 bases from V and 6 bases from J, leaving 13 bases between. CDR1 is SGDLS and CDR2 is YYNGEE in the germline V gene. This CDR3 is 15 amino acids long. The CDR3 here is CASSVARGDRQPQHF. The DNA of the CDR3 is TGTGCCAGCAGCGTAGCTAGGGGAGATCGTCAGCCCCAGCATTTT.

This clonotype was observed a handful of times. V and J are TRBV4-3 and TRBJ2-5, with 8 bases matching TRBD2. The CDR3 contains 16 residues. Unmatched junction bases numbered 8, after V lost 0 bases and J lost 5 bases. CDR1 is LGHNA, CDR2 YSLEER, per germline. CDR3 sequence (DNA): TGCGCCAGCAGCCAAGAACATCTAGCGGGTGGGGAGACCCAGTACTTC. It translates to CASSQEHLAGGETQYF.

V and J are TRBV6-1 and TRBJ1-4; 11 bases map to TRBD1. The V and J ends lost 5 bases and 7 bases, in that order; junction bases with no gene match: 9. CDR3 length: 16 residues. Looked up from germline, CDR1 is MNHNS and CDR2 is SASEGT. The CDR3: CASSPRTGGLGEKLFF. For the CDR3, the DNA is TGTGCCAGCAGTCCCCGGACAGGGGGCTTAGGTGAAAAACTGTTTTTT.

In this sample, this clonotype turned up a few times. The chain couples TRBV5-1 to TRBJ2-5, with D perhaps matching TRBD2 (6 bases). Trimming cost V 5 bases and J 4 bases, with 18 bases left between them. CDR1 is SGHRS and CDR2 is YFSETQ in the germline V gene. The CDR3 length is 15 residues. The CDR3: CASSGAGPELETQYF. The CDR3 region has the DNA TGCGCCAGCAGTGGGGCGGGACCTGAGTTAGAGACCCAGTACTTC. The whole variable domain, filled in from reference TRBV5-1 and TRBJ2-5, reads KAGVTQTPRYLIKTRGQQVTLSCSPISGHRSVSWYQQTPGQGLQFLFEYFSETQRNKGNFPGRFSGRQFSNSRSEMNVSTLELGDSALYLCASSGAGPELETQYFGPGTRLLVL.

This clonotype has more than one count but fewer than ten. This sequence joins TRBV18 and TRBJ1-5; TRBD1 aligns across 7 bases. V was clipped by 3 bases and J by 7 bases; unmatched bases: 15. The CDR3 has 17 residues. Germline V lookup: CDR1 KGHSH, CDR2 LQKENI. The CDR3 protein is CASSPLGVQGGTQPQHF. CDR3 coding DNA: TGTGCCAGCTCACCCCTGGGGGTGCAGGGGGGAACCCAGCCCCAGCATTTT.

This clonotype was observed a few times. This rearrangement joins TRBV7-2 to TRBJ2-3, with D uncertain. The CDR3 contains 14 residues. CDR1 and CDR2 (germline): SGHTA, FQGNSA. V shed 6 bases and J shed 3 bases, with 13 bases lying between them. The CDR3 reads CASRNVGGTDTQYF. In DNA form, the CDR3 reads TGTGCCAGCAGAAATGTCGGTGGTACAGATACGCAGTATTTT.

The table lists this clonotype with many counts. The CDR3 spells CSAYAREGANYNEQFF. CDR3 nucleotides: TGCAGTGCGTACGCCAGAGAGGGGGCAAACTACAATGAGCAGTTCTTC. The rearrangement joins TRBV20-1 to TRBJ2-1, with 7 bases matching TRBD1. CDR1 is DFQATT and CDR2 is SNEGSKA in the germline V gene (reference sequence). V lost 6 bases to trimming and J lost 3 bases; unmatched junction nucleotides: 14. The CDR3 loop spans 16 amino acids.